Below, 18 T cell receptor beta chains from the same sample are listed, as sequenced in a study of T-cell memory formation after mild COVID-19. TCRdb processed the 5' RACE reads anew with MiXCR; each CDR3 protein has one entry. The data contain roughly 410,000 distinct CDR3 sequences, approximately 24% of them singletons. The specimen was PBMCs or a T cell subset sorted from them (not recorded which). All receptors derive from an adult woman who had mild COVID-19 (a few samples of this study predate the infection). Cell type and time point are not known.

There are a few counts of this clonotype. The CDR3 spells CSASSGRASRDTQYF. CDR3 coding DNA: TGCAGTGCGTCTAGCGGGAGGGCCTCTCGAGATACGCAGTATTTT. V and J are TRBV20-1 and TRBJ2-3; TRBD2 matches at 12 bases. V lost 6 bases to trimming and J lost 5 bases; unmatched junction nucleotides: 9. From germline, CDR1 is DFQATT and CDR2 SNEGSKA (reference sequence). The CDR3 is 15 residues long.

The rearrangement joins TRBV28 to TRBJ2-7, with D possibly TRBD2 on 6 matching bases. The V gene lost 5 bases and the J gene lost 0 bases, with 14 bases spanning the gap. CDR1 is MDHEN and CDR2 is SYDVKM in the germline V gene. This CDR3 is built from 15 residues. Written as DNA, the CDR3 is TGTGCCAGCAGTCCCCGGTATAGCGGCTCCTACGAGCAGTACTTC. Translating gives CASSPRYSGSYEQYF.

The V and J genes are TRBV2 and TRBJ2-1, with TRBD2 identical over 14 bases. V lost 5 bases to trimming and J lost 7 bases; unmatched junction nucleotides: 7. CDR1 is SNHLY, CDR2 FYNNEI, per germline. The CDR3 extends over 16 amino acids. The CDR3, as DNA: TGTGCCAGCAGTAAGGGACTAGCGGGAGAGAATAATGAGCAGTTCTTC. This gives the protein CASSKGLAGENNEQFF. The full variable domain, rest sourced from reference TRBV2 and TRBJ2-1, is EPEVTQTPSHQVTQMGQEVILRCVPISNHLYFYWYRQILGQKVEFLVSFYNNEISEKSEIFDDQFSVERPDGSNFTLKIRSTKLEDSAMYFCASSKGLAGENNEQFFGPGTRLTVL.

As concerns this clonotype: This may stem from a read error, because a much larger clone lies one nucleotide away. The chain uses TRBV6-1 and TRBJ1-5, with 7 bases matching TRBD1. This CDR3 contains 15 residues. Germline CDR1 MNHNS, CDR2 SASEGT. CDR3 DNA sequence: TGTGCCAGCAGTGAAGCCGGACAGGACAATCAGCCCCAGCAATTT. Protein: CASSEAGQDNQPQQF.

The chain uses TRBV6-2 or TRBV6-3 and TRBJ2-7, with TRBD1 as a possible D gene (5 bases). Looked up from germline, CDR1 is MNHEY and CDR2 is SVGEGT. The CDR3 covers 13 residues. The V and J ends lost 7 bases and 3 bases respectively, with 13 bases between them. CDR3 bases: TGTGCCAGCAACCGAGTTCAGGGCTACGAGCAGTACTTC. Amino acid sequence: CASNRVQGYEQYF.

The V and J genes are TRBV9 and TRBJ2-1; possible D gene TRBD1, 6 bases. CDR3 size: 12 residues. V was cut by 4 bases and J by 8 bases, with 10 bases left in between. Germline assignment: CDR1 SGDLS and CDR2 YYNGEE. The CDR3 protein is CASSPGAHEQFF. In DNA form, the CDR3 reads TGTGCCAGCAGCCCAGGGGCGCATGAGCAGTTCTTC. The full variable domain, rest sourced from reference TRBV9 and TRBJ2-1, is DSGVTQTPKHLITATGQRVTLRCSPRSGDLSVYWYQQSLDQGLQFLIQYYNGEERAKGNILERFSAQQFPDLHSELNLSSLELGDSALYFCASSPGAHEQFFGPGTRLTVL.

The chain has TRBV11-2 and TRBJ1-2; TRBD1 aligns across 9 bases. V lost 3 bases and J lost 4; bases outside the gene matches: 3. In germline, CDR1 is SGHAT, CDR2 FQNNGV. This CDR3 region has 14 residues. The DNA of the CDR3 is TGTGCCAGCAGCTTCGGGACAGGGATCTATGGCTACACCTTC. This encodes CASSFGTGIYGYTF.

The chain carries TRBV6-2 or TRBV6-3 and TRBJ2-1; 10 bases align to TRBD2. Losses at the gene ends were 8 bases for V and 2 bases for J; bases not matched to a gene: 3. The CDR3 runs 14 residues. Germline loops: CDR1 MNHEY, CDR2 SVGEGT. CDR3 residues: CASLAGVAYNEQFF. CDR3 sequence (DNA): TGTGCCAGCCTAGCGGGAGTTGCCTACAATGAGCAGTTCTTC.

This clonotype was observed at least ten times. The CDR3 region has the DNA TGCAGTGCTTCACAGGGCCTAGAAGCTTTCTTT. Amino acids: CSASQGLEAFF. V and J are TRBV20-1 and TRBJ1-1, with TRBD1 as a possible D gene (6 bases). CDR3 length: 11 residues. The germline V gene has CDR1 DFQATT and CDR2 SNEGSKA (reference sequence). V lost 5 bases and J lost 8, with 12 bases in between.

The chain is built from TRBV9 and TRBJ2-1; D is ambiguous. The CDR3 length is 13 residues. The germline V and J ends were trimmed by 0 bases and 5 bases, with 6 bases remaining between them. CDR1 is SGDLS, CDR2 YYNGEE, per germline. CDR3 sequence reads: CASSVGQNNEQFF. The CDR3 nucleotides read TGTGCCAGCAGCGTAGGGCAGAACAATGAGCAGTTCTTC.

This clonotype was found a few times. The V call is TRBV6-2 or TRBV6-3, the J call TRBJ2-4; TRBD1 is a possible D gene (6 bases). The germline V gene has CDR1 MNHEY and CDR2 SVGEGT. V was pared by 6 bases and J by 8 bases, with 14 bases between. The CDR3 has 13 residues. As DNA, the CDR3 is TGTGCCAGCAGCTTCGAGGGGGATGACATTCAGTACTTC. Amino acids: CASSFEGDDIQYF.

This clonotype was picked up many times. J is TRBJ2-7 and V is TRBV20-1; D is undetermined. Germline CDR1 reads DFQATT; CDR2 reads SNEGSKA (reference sequence). The CDR3 is made up of 14 amino acids. V was trimmed by 8 bases and J by 3 bases, leaving 20 bases between them. CDR3 coding DNA: TGCAGTTCCTATGATCCTAAGTTGGGCTACGAGCAGTACTTC. Translation gives CSSYDPKLGYEQYF.

This clonotype was seen more than once but under ten times. The rearrangement uses TRBV7-8 and TRBJ2-7; 7 nucleotides align to TRBD2. Losses at the gene ends were 5 bases for V and 3 bases for J; bases not matched to a gene: 7. The CDR3 is 14 amino acids. The germline V gene encodes CDR1 SGHVS and CDR2 FQNEAQ. Here the CDR3 reads CASSRLTSSYEQYF. The CDR3 coding sequence is TGTGCCAGCAGCCGACTGACTAGCAGCTACGAGCAGTACTTC. Full variable domain (rest looked up from reference TRBV7-8 and TRBJ2-7): GAGVSQSPRYKVAKRGQDVALRCDPISGHVSLFWYQQALGQGPEFLTYFQNEAQLDKSGLPSDRFFAERPEGSVSTLKIQRTQQEDSAVYLCASSRLTSSYEQYFGPGTRLTVT.

The chain is built from TRBV20-1 and TRBJ2-3; D may be TRBD2 (6 bases). This CDR3 contains 15 residues. V lost 6 bases and J 2 bases, leaving 18 bases between the germline ends. Germline V gives CDR1 DFQATT, CDR2 SNEGSKA (reference sequence). DNA for the CDR3: TGCAGTGCCCTGCTGGGACTTTCGTTCACAGATACGCAGTATTTT. Translation: CSALLGLSFTDTQYF.

The rearrangement joins TRBV14 to TRBJ2-5; possibly TRBD1 or TRBD2 for D (5 bases each). Trimming removed 8 bases at V and 3 bases at J, with 13 bases between. Germline-derived CDR1 and CDR2 are SGHDN and FVKESK. The CDR3 runs 13 residues. CDR3 in DNA: TGTGCCAGCCGGGGACCGGCGGAAGAGACCCAGTACTTC. Translating it yields CASRGPAEETQYF.

The V and J genes are TRBV12-3 or TRBV12-4 and TRBJ2-1; 16 nucleotides align to TRBD2. This CDR3 contains 15 residues. J gave up 9 bases and V 7 bases, and 6 bases lay outside the gene matches. Here the CDR3 reads CASTTGTSGRVEQFF. CDR3 sequence (DNA): TGTGCCAGCACTACCGGGACTAGCGGGAGGGTTGAGCAGTTCTTC.

The chain uses TRBV19 and TRBJ1-1; D unclear. The germline CDR1 and CDR2 sequences are LNHDA and SQIVND (reference sequence). The V and J ends lost 7 bases and 0 bases respectively, with 12 bases between them. The CDR3 is 14 amino acids. CDR3: CASTEGKMNTEAFF. CDR3 coding DNA: TGTGCCAGTACAGAGGGAAAGATGAACACTGAAGCTTTCTTT.

In nucleotides, the CDR3 is TGTGCCAGCTCATCCTGGGTAGCGGGAGGCCTCACAGATACGCAGTATTTT. Encoded protein: CASSSWVAGGLTDTQYF. This chain links TRBV18 with TRBJ2-3; 10 positions agree with TRBD2. V lost 5 bases, J lost 2 bases, and 10 bases stayed unmatched. The germline V gene has CDR1 KGHSH and CDR2 LQKENI. There are 17 residues in the CDR3.